This entry lists 13 T cell receptor beta chains sequenced from one sample in a study of shared clonotypes between healthy human individuals. Sequencing used immunoSEQ multiplex PCR; TCRdb keeps in-frame clones, though not all of them. In the table there are 2 million to 2.5 million clones, 93% of which are singletons. The source material was naive CD4+ T cells from PBMCs. Subset of the sample: CD45RA+ positively selected. The source of these receptors is a man between 18 and 35 years old in good health. Some clones in this sample may be carry-over from other donors' samples.

The count of this clone is one. V and J are TRBV9 and TRBJ2-5; 7 positions agree with TRBD1. The germline V gene has CDR1 SGDLS and CDR2 YYNGEE. The length of the CDR3 is 14 residues. With V trimmed by 4 bases and J by 3 bases, 6 bases remained unmatched. The CDR3 nucleotides read TGTGCCAGCAGCTTCACCGGGACAGAAGAGACCCAGTACTTC. Encoded protein: CASSFTGTEETQYF. The whole variable domain, remainder taken from reference TRBV9 and TRBJ2-5, is DSGVTQTPKHLITATGQRVTLRCSPRSGDLSVYWYQQSLDQGLQFLIQYYNGEERAKGNILERFSAQQFPDLHSELNLSSLELGDSALYFCASSFTGTEETQYFGPGTRLLVL.

This clone was found a few times. The chain links TRBV6-1 to TRBJ2-1; 8 nucleotides match TRBD2. After removal of 2 bases from V and 8 bases from J, the junction contained 11 bases not matched to a gene. The CDR3 consists of 16 residues. Germline values: CDR1 MNHNS, CDR2 SASEGT. In DNA, the CDR3 is TGTGCCAGCAGTGAACGCTTCCGGGCGGGAGGTGATGAGCAGTTCTTC. It codes for CASSERFRAGGDEQFF.

The chain has TRBV7-2 and TRBJ2-3; TRBD2 agrees at 7 bases. The CDR3 runs to 15 residues. V shed 3 bases and J 0 bases; nucleotides not matched to a gene: 3. The germline V gene has CDR1 SGHTA and CDR2 FQGNSA. The CDR3 loop is CASSFQTSSTDTQYF. CDR3 in DNA: TGTGCCAGCAGCTTCCAGACTAGCAGCACAGATACGCAGTATTTT.

This chain uses TRBV9 with TRBJ2-7; D is perhaps TRBD2 (6 bases). The CDR3 length is 13 residues. Germline CDR1 and CDR2: SGDLS and YYNGEE. V lost 0 bases and J 3 bases, leaving 7 bases between the germline ends. For the CDR3, the DNA is TGTGCCAGCAGCGTAGGGCGGGACTACGAGCAGTACTTC. It translates to CASSVGRDYEQYF.

The rearrangement links TRBV5-4 to TRBJ2-7; TRBD1 aligns across 9 bases. This CDR3 is 17 amino acids long. The V and J ends lost 4 bases and 3 bases, in that order; junction bases with no gene match: 14. Looked up from germline, CDR1 is SGHNT and CDR2 is YYREEE (reference sequence). DNA of the CDR3: TGTGCCAGCAGCGGGGCGGCCCCGGGACAGGGCTACTACGAGCAGTACTTC. Its translation is CASSGAAPGQGYYEQYF.

This clone was found once. The chain has TRBV6-5 and TRBJ1-2; possible D gene TRBD1, 5 bases. The germline V gene encodes CDR1 MNHEY and CDR2 SVGAGI. This CDR3 is 14 amino acids long. Trimming removed 5 bases at V and 4 bases at J, with 14 bases between. The CDR3 loop reads CASSTGVGTYGYTF. The CDR3 DNA is TGTGCCAGCAGTACCGGGGTGGGGACCTATGGCTACACCTTC.

The chain uses TRBV12-5 and TRBJ1-5; D perhaps matches TRBD1 (5 bases). CDR3 size: 13 residues. Germline-derived CDR1 and CDR2 are LGHNT and FRNRAP. Trimming cost V 6 bases and J 7 bases, with 13 bases left between them. The CDR3 spells CASGRGSGQPQHF. In nucleotides, the CDR3 is TGTGCTAGTGGAAGGGGAAGTGGACAGCCCCAGCATTTT. Full variable domain (outside the CDR3, taken from reference TRBV12-5 and TRBJ1-5): DARVTQTPRHKVTEMGQEVTMRCQPILGHNTVFWYRQTMMQGLELLAYFRNRAPLDDSGMPKDRFSAEMPDATLATLKIQPSEPRDSAVYFCASGRGSGQPQHFGDGTRLSIL.

This chain connects TRBV28 to TRBJ1-2; D is ambiguous. The CDR3 is 17 amino acids. Germline V CDR1 and CDR2: MDHEN, SYDVKM. V was shortened by 7 bases and J by 4 bases, with 25 bases between the two germline ends. This CDR3 reads CASNEGPGDYNSYGYTF. Written as DNA, the CDR3 is TGTGCCAGCAACGAAGGACCTGGGGATTACAACTCCTATGGCTACACCTTC.

V gene TRBV2 combines with J gene TRBJ2-7; TRBD1 matches 10 bases. The CDR3 contains 16 residues. J gave up 3 bases and V 4 bases, and 9 bases lay outside the gene matches. Germline CDR1 reads SNHLY; CDR2 reads FYNNEI. As DNA, the CDR3 is TGTGCCAGCAGTGGTATCGACAGGGGGCGCATCTACGAGCAGTACTTC. Translating it yields CASSGIDRGRIYEQYF.

This chain links TRBV5-4 with TRBJ2-2; D unclear. The V end was cut by 7 bases, the J end by 6 bases, with 13 bases between. Germline loops: CDR1 SGHNT, CDR2 YYREEE (reference sequence). The CDR3 extends over 13 amino acids. This chain's CDR3 is CASGPNRAGELFF. The CDR3 region has the DNA TGTGCCAGCGGGCCCAATCGAGCCGGGGAGCTGTTTTTT.

In this sample, this clone turned up a few times. The V and J genes are TRBV14 and TRBJ1-1, with D possibly being TRBD1 (5 bases). Germline V lookup: CDR1 SGHDN, CDR2 FVKESK. The CDR3 runs to 12 residues. With 5 bases removed from V and 5 bases from J, the gap between germline ends came to 9 bases. CDR3 DNA: TGTGCCAGCAGCAAGGGGTTGACTGAAGCTTTCTTT. Translation gives CASSKGLTEAFF.

This chain links TRBV6-5 with TRBJ1-2; 8 nucleotides match TRBD1. Losses at the gene ends were 5 bases for V and 4 bases for J; bases not matched to a gene: 3. Germline CDR1 reads MNHEY; CDR2 reads SVGAGI. This CDR3 is 13 amino acids long. CDR3 DNA sequence: TGTGCCAGCAGTAATCAGGGGGCCTATGGCTACACCTTC. Its protein product is CASSNQGAYGYTF.

The chain combines TRBV10-3 with TRBJ2-5; TRBD2 matches 9 bases. CDR3 size: 14 residues. The junction had 2 bases not matched to a gene; V was cut back by 5 bases and J by 1 base. CDR1 and CDR2 from the germline V gene are ENHRY and SYGVKD. CDR3 sequence reads: CAISRLAVQETQYF. CDR3 in DNA: TGTGCCATCAGTCGACTAGCGGTCCAAGAGACCCAGTACTTC.